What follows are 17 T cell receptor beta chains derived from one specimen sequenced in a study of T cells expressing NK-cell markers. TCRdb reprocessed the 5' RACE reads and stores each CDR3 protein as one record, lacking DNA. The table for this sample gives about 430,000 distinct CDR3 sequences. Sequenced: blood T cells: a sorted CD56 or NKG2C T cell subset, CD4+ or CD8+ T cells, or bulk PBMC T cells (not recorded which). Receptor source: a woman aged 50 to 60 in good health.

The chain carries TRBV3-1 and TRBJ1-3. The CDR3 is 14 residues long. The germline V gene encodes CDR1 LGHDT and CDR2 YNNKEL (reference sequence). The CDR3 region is CASSQPQTGNTIYF.

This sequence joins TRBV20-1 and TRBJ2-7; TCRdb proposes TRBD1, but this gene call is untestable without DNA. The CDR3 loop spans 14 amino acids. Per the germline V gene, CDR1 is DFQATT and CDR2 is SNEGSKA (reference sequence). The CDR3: CSASDRVLSYEQYF.

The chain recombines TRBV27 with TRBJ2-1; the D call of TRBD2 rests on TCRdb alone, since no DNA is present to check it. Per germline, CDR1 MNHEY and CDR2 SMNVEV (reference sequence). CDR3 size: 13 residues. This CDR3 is CASSLDYVGEQFF.

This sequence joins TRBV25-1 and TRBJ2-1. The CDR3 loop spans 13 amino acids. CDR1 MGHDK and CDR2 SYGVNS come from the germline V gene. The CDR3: CASRETAANEQFF. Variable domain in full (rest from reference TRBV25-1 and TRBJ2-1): EADIYQTPRYLVIGTGKKITLECSQTMGHDKMYWYQQDPGMELHLIHYSYGVNSTEKGDLSSESTVSRIRTEHFPLTLESARPSHTSQYLCASRETAANEQFFGPGTRLTVL.

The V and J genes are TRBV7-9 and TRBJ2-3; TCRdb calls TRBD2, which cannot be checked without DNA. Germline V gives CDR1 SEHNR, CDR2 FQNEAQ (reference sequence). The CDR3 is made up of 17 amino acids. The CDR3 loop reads CASTLGRTAGSTDTQYF. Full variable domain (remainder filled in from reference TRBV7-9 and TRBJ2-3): DTGVSQNPRHKITKRGQNVTFRCDPISEHNRLYWYRQTLGQGPEFLTYFQNEAQLEKSRLLSDRFSAERPKGSFSTLEIQRTEQGDSAMYLCASTLGRTAGSTDTQYFGPGTRLTVL.

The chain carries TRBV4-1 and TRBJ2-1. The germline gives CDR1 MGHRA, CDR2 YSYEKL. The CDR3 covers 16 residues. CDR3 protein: CASSLGIRSSYNEQFF.

CDR3 residues: CSAREVGSGAGELFF. The chain uses TRBV20-1 and TRBJ2-2; TCRdb's assignment of TRBD1 cannot be checked, as there is no DNA. There are 15 residues in the CDR3. CDR1 is DFQATT, CDR2 SNEGSKA, per germline (reference sequence).

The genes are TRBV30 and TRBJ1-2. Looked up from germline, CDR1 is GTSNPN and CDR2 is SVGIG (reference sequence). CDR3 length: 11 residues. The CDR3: CAWGERTGYTF. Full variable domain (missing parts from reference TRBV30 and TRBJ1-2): SQTIHQWPATLVQPVGSPLSLECTVEGTSNPNLYWYRQAAGRGLQLLFYSVGIGQISSEVPQNLSASRPQDRQFILSSKKLLLSDSGFYLCAWGERTGYTFGSGTRLTVV.

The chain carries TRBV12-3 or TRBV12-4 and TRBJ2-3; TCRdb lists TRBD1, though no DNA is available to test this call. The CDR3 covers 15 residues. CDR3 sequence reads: CASSPGQTNTDTQYF.

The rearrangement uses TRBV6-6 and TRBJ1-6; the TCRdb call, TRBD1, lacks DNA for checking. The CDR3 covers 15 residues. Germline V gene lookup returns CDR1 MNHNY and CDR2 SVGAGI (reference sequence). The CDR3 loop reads CASTGSGQDNSPLHF.

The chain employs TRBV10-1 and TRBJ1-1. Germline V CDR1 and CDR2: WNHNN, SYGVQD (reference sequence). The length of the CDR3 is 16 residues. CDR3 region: CASSVSDLGGRREAFF.

This chain's CDR3 is CASSLLSDSPLHF. V gene TRBV5-1 combines with J gene TRBJ1-6. The CDR3 sequence is 13 residues long. Per germline, CDR1 SGHRS and CDR2 YFSETQ. The complete variable domain, with remaining parts taken from reference TRBV5-1 and TRBJ1-6, reads KAGVTQTPRYLIKTRGQQVTLSCSPISGHRSVSWYQQTPGQGLQFLFEYFSETQRNKGNFPGRFSGRQFSNSRSEMNVSTLELGDSALYLCASSLLSDSPLHFGNGTRLTVT.

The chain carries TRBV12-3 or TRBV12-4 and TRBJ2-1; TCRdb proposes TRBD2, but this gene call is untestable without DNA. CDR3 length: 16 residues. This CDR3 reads CASSLGEPGLFNEQFF.

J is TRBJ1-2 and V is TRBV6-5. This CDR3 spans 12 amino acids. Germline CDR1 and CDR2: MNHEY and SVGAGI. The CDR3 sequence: CASSPTNYGYTF.

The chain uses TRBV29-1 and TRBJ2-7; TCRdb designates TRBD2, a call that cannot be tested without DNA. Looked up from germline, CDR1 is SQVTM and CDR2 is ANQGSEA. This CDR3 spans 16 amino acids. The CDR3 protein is CSVASSGRVKGYEQYF.

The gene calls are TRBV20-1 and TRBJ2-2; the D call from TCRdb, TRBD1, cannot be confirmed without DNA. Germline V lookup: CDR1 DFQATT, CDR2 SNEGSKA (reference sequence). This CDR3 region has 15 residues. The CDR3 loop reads CSALDDQGQELELFF.

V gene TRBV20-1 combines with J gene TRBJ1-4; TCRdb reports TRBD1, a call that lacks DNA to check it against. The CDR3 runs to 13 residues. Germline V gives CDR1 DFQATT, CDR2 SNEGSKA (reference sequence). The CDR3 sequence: CSATRGQGEKLFF.